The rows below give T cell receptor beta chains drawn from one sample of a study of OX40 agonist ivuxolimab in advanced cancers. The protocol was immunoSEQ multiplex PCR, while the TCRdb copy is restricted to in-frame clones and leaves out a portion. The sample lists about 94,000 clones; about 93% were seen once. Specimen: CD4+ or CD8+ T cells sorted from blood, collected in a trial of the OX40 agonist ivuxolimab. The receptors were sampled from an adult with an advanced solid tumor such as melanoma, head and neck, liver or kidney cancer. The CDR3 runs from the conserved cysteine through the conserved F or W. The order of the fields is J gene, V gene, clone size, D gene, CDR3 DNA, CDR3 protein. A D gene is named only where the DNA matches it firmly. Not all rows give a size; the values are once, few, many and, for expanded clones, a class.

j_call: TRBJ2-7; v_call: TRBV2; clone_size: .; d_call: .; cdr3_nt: TGTGCCAGCAGGCCCTCTGGCAGTAAGCAGTACTTC; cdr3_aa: CASRPSGSKQYF
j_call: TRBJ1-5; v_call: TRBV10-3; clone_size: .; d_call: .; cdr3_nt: TGTGCCATCAGTGAGCCAGGGTACCAGCCCCAGCATTTT; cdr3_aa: CAISEPGYQPQHF
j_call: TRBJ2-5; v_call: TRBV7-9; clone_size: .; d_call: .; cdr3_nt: TGTGCCAGCAGTATACAAGAGACCCAGTACTTC; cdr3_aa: CASSIQETQYF
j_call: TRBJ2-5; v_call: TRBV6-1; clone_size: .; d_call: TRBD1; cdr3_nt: TGTGCCAGCAGTGAATCGGGAAACAGGGGGGTTCAAGAGACCCAGTACTTC; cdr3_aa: CASSESGNRGVQETQYF
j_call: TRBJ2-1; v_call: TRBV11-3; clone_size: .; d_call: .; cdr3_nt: TGTGCCAGCAGCGTTTACTCGCCGATAGGGGTGGGGAATGAGCAGTTCTTC; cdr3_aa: CASSVYSPIGVGNEQFF
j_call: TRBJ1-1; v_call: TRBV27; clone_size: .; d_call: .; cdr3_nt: TGTGCCAGCAGTTTTCGGGGGCCCACTGAAGCTTTCTTT; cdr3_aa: CASSFRGPTEAFF
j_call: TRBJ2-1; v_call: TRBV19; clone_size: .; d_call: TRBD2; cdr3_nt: TGTGCCAGTAGTATTTTTGCGGGAGGGAAGAACAATGAGCAGTTCTTC; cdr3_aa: CASSIFAGGKNNEQFF
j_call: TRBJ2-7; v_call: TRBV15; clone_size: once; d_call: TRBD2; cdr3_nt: TGTGCCACCAGCAGAGAAAGGGCGGGAGTGAGCCCCTACGAGCAGTACTTC; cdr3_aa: CATSRERAGVSPYEQYF
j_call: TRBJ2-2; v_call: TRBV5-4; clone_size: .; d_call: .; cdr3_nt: TGTGCCAGCAGCTTGGACAGTCGAACCACCGGGGAGCTGTTTTTT; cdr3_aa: CASSLDSRTTGELFF
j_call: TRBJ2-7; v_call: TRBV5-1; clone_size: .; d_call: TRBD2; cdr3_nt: TGCGCCAGCAGCTTCTCGGAAGGTTGGCTAGCGGATTCCTACGAGCAGTACTTC; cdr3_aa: CASSFSEGWLADSYEQYF
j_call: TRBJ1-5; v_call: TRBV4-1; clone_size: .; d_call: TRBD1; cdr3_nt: TGCGCCAGCAGCACGACAGGGAGAAGCAATCAGCCCCAGCATTTT; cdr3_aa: CASSTTGRSNQPQHF
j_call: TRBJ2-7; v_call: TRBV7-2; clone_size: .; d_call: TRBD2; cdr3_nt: TGTGCCAGCAGCCCTGGTGGGGCTAGCGGTACCTACGAGCAGTACTTC; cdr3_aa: CASSPGGASGTYEQYF
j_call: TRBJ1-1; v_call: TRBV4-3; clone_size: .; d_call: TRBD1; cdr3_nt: TGCGCCAGCAGCCATAGTGGACAGGGAACTTTCTTT; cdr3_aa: CASSHSGQGTFF
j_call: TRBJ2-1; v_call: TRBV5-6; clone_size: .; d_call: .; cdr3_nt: TGTGCCAGCAGCACTGCGCCCCAGGGCGTCTATGAGCAGTTCTTC; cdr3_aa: CASSTAPQGVYEQFF
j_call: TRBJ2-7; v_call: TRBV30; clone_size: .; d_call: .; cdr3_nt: TGTGCCTGGAGTCTCAGGGAGAGGTACGAGCAGTACTTC; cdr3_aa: CAWSLRERYEQYF
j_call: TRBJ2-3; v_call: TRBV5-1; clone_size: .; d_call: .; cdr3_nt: TGCGCCAGCAGCCCCGGGCCAGGCACAGATACGCAGTATTTT; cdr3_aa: CASSPGPGTDTQYF
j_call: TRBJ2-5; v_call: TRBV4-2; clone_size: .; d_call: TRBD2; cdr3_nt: TGTGCCAGCAGCCAAGTCCGCATTCTAGCGGGAGGTTCGTGGGACCAGTACTTC; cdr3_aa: CASSQVRILAGGSWDQYF
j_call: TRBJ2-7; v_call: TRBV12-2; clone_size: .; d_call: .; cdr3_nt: TGTGCAAGTCGCTTACACAGGGGACTAGCGGGAGGGCCCTACGAGCAGTACTTC; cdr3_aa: CASRLHRGLAGGPYEQYF
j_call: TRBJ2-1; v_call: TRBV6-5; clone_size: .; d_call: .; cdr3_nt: TGTGCCAGCGGTAGGGGACCCAATGAGCAGTTCTTC; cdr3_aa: CASGRGPNEQFF
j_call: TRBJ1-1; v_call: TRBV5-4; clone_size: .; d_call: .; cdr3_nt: TGTGCCAGCAGCCTTGAAGGGGGGAACACTGAAGCTTTCTTT; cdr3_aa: CASSLEGGNTEAFF
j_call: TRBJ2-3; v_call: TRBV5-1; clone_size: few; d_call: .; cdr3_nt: TGCGCCAGCAGCTTGGTTATGGAGGCAGATACGCAGTATTTT; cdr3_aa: CASSLVMEADTQYF
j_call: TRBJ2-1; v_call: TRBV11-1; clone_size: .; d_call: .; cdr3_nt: TGTGCCAGCAGCTTAGTCTGGGACCACTTCGCTGACAATGAGCAGTTCTTC; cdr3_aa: CASSLVWDHFADNEQFF